This T cell receptor beta chain was captured by sequencing in a study of low-dose radiotherapy and immunotherapy resistance in tumors. Time point noted: before trial treatment. Low-dose radiotherapy, low-dose cyclophosphamide, aspirin, ipilimumab and nivolumab were all given to the donors. There are many counts of this clonotype. V lost 7 bases to trimming and J lost 0 bases, with 15 bases between them. This CDR3 is 15 amino acids long. From germline, CDR1 is SNHLY and CDR2 FYNNEI. Primers targeting TRAV and TRBV primed first-strand cDNA, covering alpha and beta chains. PCR amplification of the TCRs was performed with Phusion for 20 PCR cycles, and it relied on a constant-region primer together with a V-primer adapter. Each CDR3 protein is one row after TCRdb ran MiXCR on the reads. Altogether tens of thousands of distinct CDR3 sequences are present, roughly 31% being singletons, with the ten largest covering around 10%.

This clonotype was obtained from a female donor with ovarian cancer. The chain uses TRBV2 and TRBJ1-2, with D possibly being TRBD1 (6 bases). The specimen was PBMCs, collected before treatment. CDR3 loop: CASTPEQGPNYGYTF. CDR3 in DNA: TGTGCCAGCACCCCCGAACAGGGTCCTAACTATGGCTACACCTTC.